Here is one T cell receptor beta chain with its context. Its antigen is unknown. Germline V CDR1 and CDR2: ENHRY, SYGVKD. CDR3 length equals 13 residues. J was trimmed by 5 bases and V by 7 bases; bases with no gene match: 5. The data were obtained in a study of cytomegalovirus exposure and HLA in healthy donors. This PCR relied on a set of 60 Vbeta primers and 13 Jbeta primers. Per the original methods: In a later analysis, 75 million to 85 million unique TCR beta chains included roughly 11 million shared by two or more donors. The method was immunoSEQ multiplex PCR; TCRdb's version includes in-frame clones alone and lacks a portion of them. That table is the source of V, J and clone size, and D and trimming were worked out from the DNA. Across over 55,000 clones, the top ten clones capture roughly 15% of the sample. General study points: CMV serostatus was the only recorded immune exposure for donors.

The sequence came from a boy aged 10-17 years in good health and CMV-seronegative. Sample: PBMCs. V gene TRBV10-3 combines with J gene TRBJ1-5; 7 bases fit TRBD1. CDR3: CAITDREDQPQHF. In DNA form, the CDR3 reads TGTGCCATCACTGACAGGGAGGATCAGCCCCAGCATTTT.